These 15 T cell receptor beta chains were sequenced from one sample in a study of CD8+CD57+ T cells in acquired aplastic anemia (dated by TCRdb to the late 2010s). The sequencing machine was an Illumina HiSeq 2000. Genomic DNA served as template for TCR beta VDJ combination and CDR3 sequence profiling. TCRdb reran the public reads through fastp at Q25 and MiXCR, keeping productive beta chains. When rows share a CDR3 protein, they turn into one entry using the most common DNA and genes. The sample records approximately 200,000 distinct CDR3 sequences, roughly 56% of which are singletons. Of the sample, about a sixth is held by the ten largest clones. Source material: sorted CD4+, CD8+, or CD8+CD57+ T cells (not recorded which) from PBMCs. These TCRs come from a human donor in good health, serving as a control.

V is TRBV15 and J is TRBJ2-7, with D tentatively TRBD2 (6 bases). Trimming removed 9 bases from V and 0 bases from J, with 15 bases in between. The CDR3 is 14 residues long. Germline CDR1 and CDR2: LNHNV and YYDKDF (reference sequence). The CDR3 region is CATSPGGFSYEQYF. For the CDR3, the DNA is TGTGCCACTTCGCCCGGGGGATTCTCCTACGAGCAGTACTTC.

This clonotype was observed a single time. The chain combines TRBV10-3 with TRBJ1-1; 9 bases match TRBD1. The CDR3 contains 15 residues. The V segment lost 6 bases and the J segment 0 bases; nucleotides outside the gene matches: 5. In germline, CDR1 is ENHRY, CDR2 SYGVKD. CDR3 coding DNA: TGTGCCATCAGAACAGGGGGCATCATGAACACTGAAGCTTTCTTT. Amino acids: CAIRTGGIMNTEAFF.

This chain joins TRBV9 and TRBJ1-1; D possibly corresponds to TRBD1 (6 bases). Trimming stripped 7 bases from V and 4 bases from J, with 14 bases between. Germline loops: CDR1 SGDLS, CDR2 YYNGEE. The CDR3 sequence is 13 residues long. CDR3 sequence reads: CASGQQGTTEAFF. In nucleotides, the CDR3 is TGTGCCAGCGGACAACAGGGTACCACTGAAGCTTTCTTT.

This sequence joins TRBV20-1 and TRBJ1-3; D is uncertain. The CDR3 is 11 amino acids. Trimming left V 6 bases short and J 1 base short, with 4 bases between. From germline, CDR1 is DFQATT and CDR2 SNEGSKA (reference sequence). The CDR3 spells CSAISGNTIYF. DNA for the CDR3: TGCAGTGCCATATCTGGAAACACCATATATTTT.

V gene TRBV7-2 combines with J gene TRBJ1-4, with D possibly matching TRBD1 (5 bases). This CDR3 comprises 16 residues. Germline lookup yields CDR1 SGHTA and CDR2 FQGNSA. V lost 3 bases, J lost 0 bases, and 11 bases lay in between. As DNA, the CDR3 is TGTGCCAGCAGCTTGAAGGGACTTGCAACTAATGAAAAACTGTTTTTT. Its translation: CASSLKGLATNEKLFF.

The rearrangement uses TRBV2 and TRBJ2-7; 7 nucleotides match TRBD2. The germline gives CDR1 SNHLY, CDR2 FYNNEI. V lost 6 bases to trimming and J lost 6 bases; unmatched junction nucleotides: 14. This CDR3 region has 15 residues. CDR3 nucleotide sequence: TGTGCCAGCAGCCTTGCTACCGCGGGAGTGGTCGAGCAGTACTTC. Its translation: CASSLATAGVVEQYF.

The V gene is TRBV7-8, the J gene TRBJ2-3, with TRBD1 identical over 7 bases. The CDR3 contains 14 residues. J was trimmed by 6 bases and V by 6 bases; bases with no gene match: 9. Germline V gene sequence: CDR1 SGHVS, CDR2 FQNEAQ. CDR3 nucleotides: TGTGCCAGCAGTCCTACAGGGGTTGGGGATACGCAGTATTTT. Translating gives CASSPTGVGDTQYF.

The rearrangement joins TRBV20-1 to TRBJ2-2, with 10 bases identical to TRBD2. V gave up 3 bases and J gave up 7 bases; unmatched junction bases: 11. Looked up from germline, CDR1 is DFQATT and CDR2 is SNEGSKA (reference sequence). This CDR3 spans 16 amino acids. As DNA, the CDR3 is TGCAGTGCTAGCCCTGGGAGCGGGAGGGGGGACGGGGAGCTGTTTTTT. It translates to CSASPGSGRGDGELFF.

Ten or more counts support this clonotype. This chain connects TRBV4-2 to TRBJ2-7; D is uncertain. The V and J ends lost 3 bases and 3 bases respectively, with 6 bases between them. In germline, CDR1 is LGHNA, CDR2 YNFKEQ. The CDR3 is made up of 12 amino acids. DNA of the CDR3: TGTGCCAGCAGCCATCCGGACTACGAGCAGTACTTC. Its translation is CASSHPDYEQYF.

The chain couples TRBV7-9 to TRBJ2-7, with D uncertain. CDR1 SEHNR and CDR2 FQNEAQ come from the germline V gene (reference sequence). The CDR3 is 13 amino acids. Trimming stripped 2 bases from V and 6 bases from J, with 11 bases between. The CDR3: CASSLTLPGEQYF. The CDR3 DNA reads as TGTGCCAGCAGCTTAACGTTACCGGGCGAGCAGTACTTC.

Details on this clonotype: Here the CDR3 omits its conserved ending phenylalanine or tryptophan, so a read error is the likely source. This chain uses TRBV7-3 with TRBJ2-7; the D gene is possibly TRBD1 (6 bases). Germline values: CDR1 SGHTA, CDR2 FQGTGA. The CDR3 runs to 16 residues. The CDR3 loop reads CAGSAGPGAEGYEQYC. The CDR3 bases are TGTGCCGGCAGCGCAGGGCCAGGGGCCGAGGGTTACGAGCAGTACTGC.

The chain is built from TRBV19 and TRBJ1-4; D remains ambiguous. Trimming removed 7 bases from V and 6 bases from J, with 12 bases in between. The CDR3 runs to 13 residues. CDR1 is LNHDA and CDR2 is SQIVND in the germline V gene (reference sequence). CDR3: CASIDTVDEKLFF. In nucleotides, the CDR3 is TGTGCCAGTATTGACACAGTGGATGAAAAACTGTTTTTT.

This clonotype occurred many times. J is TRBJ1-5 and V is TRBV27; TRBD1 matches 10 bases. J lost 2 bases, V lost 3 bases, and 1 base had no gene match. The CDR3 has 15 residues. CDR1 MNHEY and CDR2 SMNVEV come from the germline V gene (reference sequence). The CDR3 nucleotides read TGTGCCAGCAGTTTCGGGACAGGGGGCAATCAGCCCCAGCATTTT. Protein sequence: CASSFGTGGNQPQHF.

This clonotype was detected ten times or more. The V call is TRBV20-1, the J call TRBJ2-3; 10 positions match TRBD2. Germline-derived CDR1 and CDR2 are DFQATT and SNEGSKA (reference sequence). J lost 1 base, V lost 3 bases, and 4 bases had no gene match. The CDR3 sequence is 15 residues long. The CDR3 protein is CSASPGTSGTDTQYF. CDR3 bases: TGCAGTGCTAGCCCCGGGACTAGCGGCACAGATACGCAGTATTTT.

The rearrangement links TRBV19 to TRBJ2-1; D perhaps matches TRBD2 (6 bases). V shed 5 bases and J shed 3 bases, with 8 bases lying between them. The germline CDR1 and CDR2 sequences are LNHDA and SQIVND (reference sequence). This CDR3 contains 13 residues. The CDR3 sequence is CASSPTSYNEQFF. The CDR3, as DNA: TGTGCCAGTAGTCCGACTAGCTACAATGAGCAGTTCTTC.